This T cell receptor (beta chain) came from a study of early T cells in non-severe SARS-CoV-2 infection. Across the whole study: Sequenced bulk RNA came from whole blood that was unsorted, and chains were unpaired.

Study-level findings and limits: Sequences matched to VDJdb favored anti-spike CD8 responses, while private and CD4 specificities were missed.

This clonotype has at least ten counts. Its specificity is unknown. The CDR3 totals 17 residues. The germline CDR1 and CDR2 sequences are MNHEY and SVGEGT. The trim removed 5 bases at V and 3 bases at J, leaving 8 bases unmatched. Individual cDNA molecules were tagged with unique molecular identifiers, the study reported. One entry per CDR3 protein, called by TCRdb with MiXCR from the 5' RACE reads. This repertoire shows tens of thousands of distinct CDR3 sequences, about 6% found once; its top ten account for about 7.8%. The clonotype was recovered from an adult who was a healthcare worker with PCR-confirmed SARS-CoV-2 infection or an uninfected control (not recorded which). This chain joins TRBV6-2 or TRBV6-3 and TRBJ2-1; 12 positions match TRBD2. The specimen was whole blood. The CDR3 loop is CASSKPLAGGIYNEQFF. The CDR3 DNA is TGTGCCAGCAGTAAACCACTAGCGGGAGGAATCTACAATGAGCAGTTCTTC.